What follows are 28 T cell receptor beta chains derived from one specimen sequenced in a study of blood T cell repertoires in COVID-19 (TCRdb year 2020). The library was obtained by the immunoSEQ multiplex PCR assay. The source is immuneACCESS, and TCRdb retained only in-frame sequences with V and J called. Part of the clones is not carried over; for the studies checked, unresolved V genes explain less than half of this, and the remainder is unexplained. This sample has about 130,000 clones in its table, and around 89% of those were observed once. The ten largest clones represent around 4.2% of the sample. Sequenced material: peripheral blood. Source of these receptors: a man aged 55 to 70 with COVID-19, enrolled during active disease.

V gene TRBV29-1 combines with J gene TRBJ1-2; TRBD1 might be the D (6 bases). CDR1 and CDR2 (germline): SQVTM, ANQGSEA. V lost 6 bases to trimming and J lost 6 bases, with 11 bases between them. The CDR3 has 11 amino acids. This chain's CDR3 is CSVEDRNGYTF. The CDR3 DNA is TGCAGCGTGGAGGACAGAAATGGCTACACCTTC.

The rearrangement links TRBV15 to TRBJ2-5, with 8 bases identical to TRBD2. V shed 7 bases, J shed 1 base, and the junction held 11 bases outside the gene matches. The germline V gene encodes CDR1 LNHNV and CDR2 YYDKDF (reference sequence). The CDR3 length is 16 residues. The CDR3: CATTEAPSGSQETQYF. The CDR3 bases are TGTGCCACCACTGAGGCACCCAGCGGGAGCCAAGAGACCCAGTACTTC.

The chain is built from TRBV11-2 and TRBJ2-5; D may be TRBD1 (6 bases). Looked up from germline, CDR1 is SGHAT and CDR2 is FQNNGV. The CDR3 is made up of 14 amino acids. The V end was cut by 7 bases, the J end by 4 bases, with 16 bases between. The CDR3 is CASTETGGVETQYF. The CDR3 DNA reads as TGTGCCAGCACCGAAACTGGGGGCGTAGAGACCCAGTACTTC.

The chain has TRBV19 and TRBJ1-1; D is unclear. This CDR3 contains 13 residues. V lost 3 bases and J 8 bases, leaving 13 bases between the germline ends. The germline gives CDR1 LNHDA, CDR2 SQIVND (reference sequence). CDR3 nucleotide sequence: TGTGCCAGTAGTATTCAGGACCGCGGGGAAGCTTTCTTT. It specifies CASSIQDRGEAFF. Complete variable domain (other parts from reference TRBV19 and TRBJ1-1): DGGITQSPKYLFRKEGQNVTLSCEQNLNHDAMYWYRQDPGQGLRLIYYSQIVNDFQKGDIAEGYSVSREKKESFPLTVTSAQKNPTAFYLCASSIQDRGEAFFGQGTRLTVV.

The rearrangement joins TRBV5-1 to TRBJ2-7, with 9 nucleotides matching TRBD1. Trimming at V came to 5 bases and at J to 5 bases, leaving 11 bases not matched to a gene. This CDR3 is built from 15 residues. Germline CDR1 is SGHRS and CDR2 is YFSETQ. The CDR3 DNA reads as TGCGCCAGCAGTCCCCTCGGGACAGGGTTCGACGAGCAGTACTTC. This translates into CASSPLGTGFDEQYF.

The CDR3 DNA reads as TGTGCCAGCAGTGACCCAGGGACAGGCAACTATGGCTACACCTTC. It codes for CASSDPGTGNYGYTF. The rearrangement links TRBV6-1 to TRBJ1-2; 8 positions agree with TRBD1. Germline assignment: CDR1 MNHNS and CDR2 SASEGT. V was clipped by 3 bases and J by 2 bases; unmatched bases: 5. The CDR3 is made up of 15 amino acids.

The chain joins TRBV5-1 to TRBJ2-1; D may be TRBD2 (6 bases). Germline CDR1 SGHRS, CDR2 YFSETQ. This CDR3 has 15 amino acids. V was pared by 4 bases and J by 5 bases, with 16 bases between. CDR3 amino acids: CASSQIRGTHNEQFF. CDR3 coding DNA: TGCGCCAGCAGCCAAATACGCGGGACTCACAATGAGCAGTTCTTC.

V usage is TRBV5-4 and J usage is TRBJ2-7; 9 bases align to TRBD1. Germline trimming cut 7 bases from V and 6 bases from J; bases unmatched to any gene: 11. This CDR3 has 14 residues. The germline V gene has CDR1 SGHNT and CDR2 YYREEE (reference sequence). CDR3 region: CASGVRDRAVEQYF. CDR3 DNA sequence: TGTGCCAGCGGCGTCCGGGACAGGGCGGTCGAGCAGTACTTC.

This chain links TRBV6-1 with TRBJ2-2, with D perhaps TRBD2 (6 bases). V was shortened by 1 base and J by 6 bases, with 12 bases between the two germline ends. Germline V CDR1 and CDR2: MNHNS, SASEGT. The CDR3 sequence is 15 residues long. As DNA, the CDR3 is TGTGCCAGCAGTGAAGTCTCACTAGCTGCCGGGGAGCTGTTTTTT. Protein: CASSEVSLAAGELFF.

This clone was counted only a few times. The chain is built from TRBV14 and TRBJ1-3; 10 nucleotides agree with TRBD1. The junction had 1 base not matched to a gene; V was cut back by 3 bases and J by 8 bases. The CDR3 is made up of 13 amino acids. Per the germline V gene, CDR1 is SGHDN and CDR2 is FVKESK. The CDR3: CASSQDRGDTIYF. The CDR3 nucleotides read TGTGCCAGCAGCCAGGACAGGGGGGACACCATATATTTT.

The chain couples TRBV5-4 to TRBJ1-4; 7 bases map to TRBD1. V lost 0 bases and J lost 7; bases outside the gene matches: 6. This CDR3 region has 15 residues. CDR1 is SGHNT and CDR2 is YYREEE in the germline V gene (reference sequence). CDR3 loop: CASSLASTGTEKLFF. Written as DNA, the CDR3 is TGTGCCAGCAGCTTGGCGTCGACAGGGACTGAAAAACTGTTTTTT.

The chain combines TRBV10-3 with TRBJ1-6; maybe TRBD1 (6 bases). In germline, CDR1 is ENHRY, CDR2 SYGVKD. The length of the CDR3 is 16 residues. Trimming left V 0 bases short and J 2 bases short, with 8 bases between. CDR3 region: CAISESGAAYNSPLHF. CDR3 nucleotide sequence: TGTGCCATCAGTGAGTCGGGGGCAGCCTATAATTCACCCCTCCACTTT.

The rearrangement links TRBV7-3 to TRBJ2-5; the match to TRBD1 covers 7 bases. This CDR3 spans 15 amino acids. Germline V gene sequence: CDR1 SGHTA, CDR2 FQGTGA. V trimming: 5 bases; J trimming: 1 base; junction bases outside the gene matches: 7. The CDR3 DNA reads TGTGCCAGCAGCACCACCGGGACAGCCCAAGAGACCCAGTACTTC. Translation: CASSTTGTAQETQYF. Full variable domain (remainder filled in from reference TRBV7-3 and TRBJ2-5): GAGVSQTPSNKVTEKGKYVELRCDPISGHTALYWYRQSLGQGPEFLIYFQGTGAADDSGLPNDRFFAVRPEGSVSTLKIQRTERGDSAVYLCASSTTGTAQETQYFGPGTRLLVL.

V and J are TRBV28 and TRBJ2-2, with a possible D match to TRBD2 (6 bases). V was shortened by 10 bases and J by 3 bases, with 21 bases between the two germline ends. Germline V gene data show CDR1 as MDHEN and CDR2 as SYDVKM. The CDR3 has 16 residues. The CDR3: CATPILRGADTGELFF. The CDR3 DNA is TGTGCCACCCCGATCTTGCGCGGGGCGGACACCGGGGAGCTGTTTTTT.

This CDR3 reads CASSPRQGNYEQYF. In nucleotides, the CDR3 is TGTGCCAGCAGCCCTCGACAGGGGAACTACGAGCAGTACTTC. The rearrangement uses TRBV11-1 and TRBJ2-7, with 8 bases aligning to TRBD1. V was clipped by 5 bases and J by 3 bases; unmatched bases: 6. The CDR3 totals 14 residues. Germline CDR1 is SGHAT and CDR2 is FQDESV (reference sequence).

This chain joins TRBV6-5 and TRBJ1-6, with D possibly being TRBD1 (6 bases). Trimming shortened V by 7 bases and J by 1 base, and 11 bases separated the two germline ends. The CDR3 totals 15 residues. The germline CDR1 and CDR2 sequences are MNHEY and SVGAGI. This CDR3 reads CASMGGASYNSPLHF. As DNA, the CDR3 is TGTGCCAGCATGGGGGGGGCATCCTATAATTCACCCCTCCACTTT.

This clone is a singleton in its sample. The chain carries TRBV5-1 and TRBJ1-3; D is unclear. Trimming took 7 bases from V and 0 from J, leaving 8 bases between them. CDR3 size: 13 residues. Germline CDR1 is SGHRS and CDR2 is YFSETQ. CDR3 in amino acids: CASAEGSGNTIYF. CDR3 bases: TGCGCCAGCGCAGAGGGCTCTGGAAACACCATATATTTT.

The chain carries TRBV5-1 and TRBJ1-4, with D possibly matching TRBD1 (6 bases). The CDR3 has 15 amino acids. The germline V gene has CDR1 SGHRS and CDR2 YFSETQ. The germline V and J ends were trimmed by 0 bases and 6 bases, with 12 bases remaining between them. CDR3 sequence reads: CASSLEGRGHEKLFF. CDR3 in DNA: TGCGCCAGCAGCTTGGAGGGCAGGGGTCATGAAAAACTGTTTTTT. The full variable domain, rest sourced from reference TRBV5-1 and TRBJ1-4, is KAGVTQTPRYLIKTRGQQVTLSCSPISGHRSVSWYQQTPGQGLQFLFEYFSETQRNKGNFPGRFSGRQFSNSRSEMNVSTLELGDSALYLCASSLEGRGHEKLFFGSGTQLSVL.

J is TRBJ2-2 and V is TRBV13, with 8 bases lining up with TRBD1. V dropped 2 bases and J dropped 1; count of bases not matched to a gene: 6. The CDR3 is made up of 17 amino acids. Germline lookup yields CDR1 PRHDT and CDR2 FYEKMQ (reference sequence). The CDR3 nucleotides read TGTGCCAGCAGCTTACGAATGACAGGGGTGAACACCGGGGAGCTGTTTTTT. Its protein is CASSLRMTGVNTGELFF.

This rearrangement joins TRBV6-5 to TRBJ1-3; 7 nucleotides match TRBD1. Germline lookup yields CDR1 MNHEY and CDR2 SVGAGI. The CDR3 has 16 residues. The V and J ends lost 3 bases and 3 bases, in that order; junction bases with no gene match: 8. The DNA of the CDR3 is TGTGCCAGCAGTTATGGGGGACAGAGTCTTGGAAACACCATATATTTT. Protein sequence: CASSYGGQSLGNTIYF.

The chain links TRBV4-2 to TRBJ2-5; TRBD1 agrees at 7 bases. CDR3 length: 15 residues. Germline V CDR1 and CDR2: LGHNA, YNFKEQ. Trimming removed 0 bases from V and 4 bases from J; junction bases left unmatched: 5. The CDR3 DNA reads as TGTGCCAGCAGCCAAGATGAGGGGGCGGCAGAGACCCAGTACTTC. Its protein product is CASSQDEGAAETQYF.

Only one count was recorded for this clone. The rearrangement joins TRBV10-1 to TRBJ1-5; the D gene is possibly TRBD1 (5 bases). Germline-derived CDR1 and CDR2 are WNHNN and SYGVQD (reference sequence). V gave up 4 bases and J gave up 1 base, with 11 bases separating them. The length of the CDR3 is 15 residues. CDR3 nucleotides: TGCGCCAGCAGTGTTCTCTCAGGGAGCAATCAGCCCCAGCATTTT. It is translated as CASSVLSGSNQPQHF.

This chain links TRBV18 with TRBJ1-1; 10 bases are shared with TRBD1. J gave up 5 bases and V 3 bases, and 9 bases lay outside the gene matches. Germline V gene data show CDR1 as KGHSH and CDR2 as LQKENI. CDR3 length: 16 residues. The CDR3 protein is CASSPSRQGAGTEAFF. The CDR3 coding sequence is TGTGCCAGCTCACCGTCTCGACAGGGGGCTGGGACTGAAGCTTTCTTT.

The chain joins TRBV6-5 to TRBJ1-1; D may be TRBD1 (6 bases). The length of the CDR3 is 15 residues. V was pared by 0 bases and J by 4 bases, with 12 bases between. Germline assignment: CDR1 MNHEY and CDR2 SVGAGI. The chain's CDR3 is CASSYSRGLSTEAFF. DNA for the CDR3: TGTGCCAGCAGTTACTCGCGGGGGCTAAGCACTGAAGCTTTCTTT.

The chain carries TRBV15 and TRBJ1-5; 7 bases align to TRBD1. In germline, CDR1 is LNHNV, CDR2 YYDKDF (reference sequence). The ends lost 3 bases at V and 2 bases at J; junction bases unmatched: 19. This CDR3 comprises 20 residues. This chain's CDR3 is CATSRGQGDHRYYGNQPQHF. The CDR3, as DNA: TGTGCCACCAGCAGGGGGCAGGGGGACCACCGCTATTACGGCAATCAGCCCCAGCATTTT.

V is TRBV20-1 and J is TRBJ1-1, with D possibly matching TRBD1 (5 bases). Germline CDR1 and CDR2: DFQATT and SNEGSKA (reference sequence). The V and J ends lost 3 bases and 4 bases respectively, with 15 bases between them. This CDR3 contains 14 residues. CDR3 sequence (DNA): TGCAGTGCTAGTGTGAGCGGGGGGGGCACTGAAGCTTTCTTT. Amino acid sequence: CSASVSGGGTEAFF.

The chain uses TRBV28 and TRBJ2-5, with 7 bases matching TRBD1. This CDR3 region has 13 residues. Unmatched junction bases numbered 4, after V lost 6 bases and J lost 3 bases. Germline V gene lookup returns CDR1 MDHEN and CDR2 SYDVKM. CDR3 DNA sequence: TGTGCCAGCAGCAAGGGACAGAAAGAGACCCAGTACTTC. This codes for CASSKGQKETQYF.

The CDR3 spells CASSFLGQGVREQYF. The CDR3 region has the DNA TGTGCCAGCAGCTTCCTTGGACAGGGGGTGCGGGAGCAGTACTTC. The chain links TRBV5-5 to TRBJ2-7, with 10 nucleotides matching TRBD1. After removal of 2 bases from V and 7 bases from J, the junction contained 9 bases not matched to a gene. Per germline, CDR1 SGHKS and CDR2 YYEKEE (reference sequence). The CDR3 length is 15 residues.